These 10 T cell receptor beta chains share one sample of origin, sequenced in a study of cytomegalovirus exposure and HLA in healthy donors. The PCR ran on 60 Vbeta and 13 Jbeta primers. Clones were sequenced by immunoSEQ multiplex PCR, and TCRdb holds only the in-frame ones, with some missing. The sample contains around 190,000 clones, over 75% of which appear only once. Sequencing was performed on PBMCs. The receptors were sampled from a woman aged 50 to 65 in good health and CMV-seronegative.

The J gene is TRBJ2-5, the V gene TRBV7-8, with D perhaps TRBD2 (6 bases). CDR1 SGHVS and CDR2 FQNEAQ come from the germline V gene. The germline V and J ends were trimmed by 1 base and 0 bases, with 9 bases remaining between them. This CDR3 contains 15 residues. CDR3 DNA sequence: TGTGCCAGCAGCTTAGTCGCGGGAAACCAAGAGACCCAGTACTTC. It specifies CASSLVAGNQETQYF.

The chain employs TRBV5-1 and TRBJ1-1; the match to TRBD1 covers 9 bases. Germline trimming cut 1 base from V and 1 base from J; bases unmatched to any gene: 2. CDR1 is SGHRS and CDR2 is YFSETQ in the germline V gene. The CDR3 spans 15 residues. As DNA, the CDR3 is TGCGCCAGCAGCTTGAGGACAGGGGCGAACACTGAAGCTTTCTTT. Translating gives CASSLRTGANTEAFF.

The genes are TRBV5-1 and TRBJ2-1; 15 bases fit TRBD2. The CDR3 loop spans 16 amino acids. The trim removed 1 base at V and 7 bases at J, leaving 3 bases unmatched. Per the germline V gene, CDR1 is SGHRS and CDR2 is YFSETQ. This CDR3 reads CASSLIGLAGGNEQFF. The CDR3 DNA sequence: TGCGCCAGCAGCTTGATCGGACTAGCGGGAGGGAATGAGCAGTTCTTC.

The rearrangement uses TRBV18 and TRBJ2-3; 7 nucleotides line up with TRBD1. The CDR3 has 13 amino acids. In germline, CDR1 is KGHSH, CDR2 LQKENI. V was clipped by 3 bases and J by 7 bases; unmatched bases: 4. CDR3 loop: CASSPPTGNTQYF. CDR3 DNA: TGTGCCAGCTCACCCCCGACAGGGAATACGCAGTATTTT.

The chain has TRBV5-4 and TRBJ2-3; 7 bases line up with TRBD2. Losses at the gene ends were 4 bases for V and 5 bases for J; bases not matched to a gene: 4. The CDR3 contains 13 residues. Germline V gene data show CDR1 as SGHNT and CDR2 as YYREEE (reference sequence). CDR3 sequence (DNA): TGTGCCAGCAGCCCTACTAGCGAAGATACGCAGTATTTT. Residues: CASSPTSEDTQYF.

J is TRBJ1-6 and V is TRBV4-1; D possibly corresponds to TRBD1 (5 bases). The germline V and J ends were trimmed by 0 bases and 9 bases, with 24 bases remaining between them. The CDR3 is 19 amino acids. Germline assignment: CDR1 MGHRA and CDR2 YSYEKL. As DNA, the CDR3 is TGCGCCAGCAGCCAAGAACCCGAGGGCGGGGGGTTTCTTGGTTCACCCCTCCACTTT. This sequence encodes CASSQEPEGGGFLGSPLHF.

The rearrangement uses TRBV6-5 and TRBJ2-5; weak D call: TRBD2 (6 bases). Trimming shortened V by 6 bases and J by 2 bases, and 13 bases separated the two germline ends. The CDR3 is made up of 14 amino acids. The germline V gene has CDR1 MNHEY and CDR2 SVGAGI. Written as DNA, the CDR3 is TGTGCCAGCAGCCCGGGACTGGATCAAGAGACCCAGTACTTC. Amino acids: CASSPGLDQETQYF.

The V and J genes are TRBV27 and TRBJ1-5, with 7 bases aligning to TRBD1. CDR3 length equals 19 residues. J was trimmed by 0 bases and V by 6 bases; bases with no gene match: 17. CDR1 MNHEY and CDR2 SMNVEV come from the germline V gene (reference sequence). In DNA form, the CDR3 reads TGTGCCAGCAGCGCTCAGTCAGGGGCCCAGGGGGATAGCAATCAGCCCCAGCATTTT. Protein product: CASSAQSGAQGDSNQPQHF.

As to this clone: At the DNA level, this CDR3 is encoded by other sequences in the same sample as well. The chain employs TRBV4-1 and TRBJ1-2; D gene ambiguous. V was trimmed by 0 bases and J by 1 base, leaving 9 bases between them. CDR1 and CDR2 (germline): MGHRA, YSYEKL. The length of the CDR3 is 15 residues. The CDR3 loop reads CASSQDVAVNYGYTF. CDR3 in DNA: TGCGCCAGCAGCCAAGATGTGGCAGTTAACTATGGCTACACCTTC.

The chain recombines TRBV7-6 with TRBJ1-2, with 7 positions matching TRBD1. Per the germline V gene, CDR1 is SGHVS and CDR2 is FNYEAQ. This CDR3 is 13 amino acids long. The V and J ends lost 5 bases and 5 bases, in that order; junction bases with no gene match: 5. CDR3 protein: CASSVQGTYGYTF. CDR3 coding DNA: TGTGCCAGCAGCGTACAGGGGACTTATGGCTACACCTTC.